Listed here is a single TCR beta chain. V was clipped by 1 base and J by 4 bases, with 14 bases between them. Germline CDR1 is LGHNA and CDR2 is YSLEER. The CDR3 runs to 16 residues. The data derive from a study of blood T cell repertoires in COVID-19. In the study overall: There were acute and convalescent COVID-19 samples, and they came from the United States, Italy and Spain. Nucleic acid was either cDNA or gDNA, and it came from T cells, B-cell-depleted T cells, or PBMCs.

Original processing methods: Estimation of nucleated cell counts relied on the amplification of reference gene primers. Only in-frame clones appear in the TCRdb table, and some are missing; sequencing was by immunoSEQ multiplex PCR. D and trimming were read from the DNA, whereas the V and J calls and clone size are those reported in that table. This table holds fewer than 50,000 clones, about 70% found once. Material for sequencing was peripheral blood. The gene calls are TRBV4-3 and TRBJ2-1; D may be TRBD2 (6 bases). This receptor was taken from an elderly man with acute or convalescent COVID-19. The CDR3 sequence is CASSQVPGAGYNEQFF. CDR3 nucleotide sequence: TGCGCCAGCAGCCAAGTCCCGGGAGCAGGGTACAATGAGCAGTTCTTC.